The rows below give T cell receptor beta chains drawn from one sample of a study of T cells after yellow fever vaccination. TCRdb itself ran the 5' RACE reads through MiXCR, one entry per CDR3 protein. Of roughly 300,000 distinct CDR3 sequences in the sample, around 6.8% were seen once. Source: PBMCs, taken 45 days after the first yellow fever vaccination. These receptors were obtained from a man between 18 and 35 years old who received the YFV17D yellow fever vaccine. Each CDR3 is given with its conserved first and last residue. The D gene is left open where the match is weak. Size is stated for part of the rows, as once, few or many counts, or as a class when the clone is expanded.

-,TRBJ2-2,TRBV9,-,CASSVDLRPVTGELFF,TGTGCCAGCAGCGTAGATTTGCGGCCTGTCACCGGGGAGCTGTTTTTT
-,TRBJ2-2,TRBV18,-,CASSRQFGGSNTGELFF,TGTGCCAGCTCACGACAGTTCGGAGGGTCGAACACCGGGGAGCTGTTTTTT
-,TRBJ1-1,TRBV7-2,-,CASSLYSNTEAFF,TGTGCCAGCAGCTTGTACAGTAACACTGAAGCTTTCTTT
few,TRBJ2-5,TRBV7-3,TRBD1,CASSVDRGPKETQYF,TGTGCCAGCAGCGTAGACAGGGGACCCAAAGAGACCCAGTACTTC
many,TRBJ2-1,TRBV5-1,-,CASSTTQGIEQFF,TGCGCCAGCAGCACCACACAGGGTATCGAGCAGTTCTTC
few,TRBJ1-1,TRBV9,-,CASTRGGLNTEAFF,TGTGCCAGCACCCGGGGGGGTCTGAACACTGAAGCTTTCTTT
-,TRBJ2-2,TRBV5-6,-,CASSLGLQVNTGELFF,TGTGCCAGCAGCTTGGGGTTGCAGGTTAACACCGGGGAGCTGTTTTTT
many,TRBJ1-6,TRBV6-5,-,CASSYWGSSYNSPLHF,TGTGCCAGCAGTTACTGGGGAAGCTCCTATAATTCACCCCTCCACTTT
-,TRBJ2-3,TRBV7-7,TRBD2,CASSPLAGREDTQYF,TGTGCCAGCAGCCCGTTAGCGGGGAGAGAGGATACGCAGTATTTT
many,TRBJ2-3,TRBV6-1,TRBD2,CASSDYGGGASDTQYF,TGTGCCAGCAGTGACTATGGCGGGGGGGCCTCAGATACGCAGTATTTT
many,TRBJ2-5,TRBV5-1,-,CASSLVTEGETQYF,TGCGCCAGCAGCTTGGTCACTGAAGGGGAGACCCAGTACTTC
few,TRBJ2-1,TRBV5-1,TRBD1,CASSPPGQGYNEQFF,TGCGCCAGCAGCCCCCCGGGACAGGGGTACAATGAGCAGTTCTTC
-,TRBJ1-6,TRBV5-5,-,CASSLDGFHSPLHF,TGTGCCAGCAGCTTGGATGGTTTCCATTCACCCCTCCACTTT
many,TRBJ2-1,TRBV28,-,CASSFLTDSYNEQFF,TGTGCCAGCAGTTTTTTGACAGACTCCTACAATGAGCAGTTCTTC
many,TRBJ2-3,TRBV5-1,-,CASSLDLQGVGPDTQYF,TGCGCCAGCAGCTTGGACCTACAGGGAGTCGGCCCGGATACGCAGTATTTT
-,TRBJ2-3,TRBV12-2,-,CASRPGGGTDTQYF,TGTGCAAGTCGCCCAGGGGGGGGGACGGATACGCAGTATTTT
few,TRBJ2-3,TRBV11-2,-,CASSLILEDTQYF,TGTGCCAGCAGCCTCATACTGGAAGATACGCAGTATTTT
few,TRBJ2-2,TRBV7-8,TRBD2,CASSLRGIAGGNTGELFF,TGTGCCAGCAGCTTAAGGGGGATAGCGGGGGGGAACACCGGGGAGCTGTTTTTT
few,TRBJ1-2,TRBV12-3/TRBV12-4,-,CASNPGEGYGYTF,TGTGCCAGCAATCCAGGGGAAGGGTATGGCTACACCTTC
-,TRBJ2-7,TRBV7-2,-,CASSLGGTGYEQYF,TGTGCCAGCAGCTTGGGGGGGACAGGCTACGAGCAGTACTTC
many,TRBJ2-2,TRBV6-2/TRBV6-3,-,CASMGASWAGELFF,TGTGCCAGCATGGGGGCGTCATGGGCCGGGGAGCTGTTTTTT
many,TRBJ2-2,TRBV4-3,-,CASSRSGNTGELFF,TGCGCCAGCAGCCGGTCAGGGAACACCGGGGAGCTGTTTTTT
few,TRBJ1-6,TRBV7-2,TRBD1,CASSERQGRGSPLHF,TGTGCCAGCAGCGAACGACAGGGAAGGGGTTCACCCCTCCACTTT
few,TRBJ2-2,TRBV7-6,-,CASSLALRTDTGELFF,TGTGCCAGCAGCTTAGCACTTAGGACAGACACCGGGGAGCTGTTTTTT
few,TRBJ1-1,TRBV9,-,CASSTPGRPGAEAFF,TGTGCCAGCAGCACGCCGGGACGTCCCGGCGCTGAAGCTTTCTTT
few,TRBJ1-2,TRBV20-1,-,CSAPLGGSGYGYTF,TGCAGTGCTCCCTTGGGGGGATCCGGCTATGGCTACACCTTC
few,TRBJ1-1,TRBV11-2,-,CASSRGEGEWNTEAFF,TGTGCCAGCAGCCGAGGGGAGGGGGAGTGGAACACTGAAGCTTTCTTT
many,TRBJ2-3,TRBV6-5,-,CASSYRGGAGATDTQYF,TGTGCCAGCAGTTACCGAGGGGGCGCGGGGGCGACAGATACGCAGTATTTT
many,TRBJ2-7,TRBV20-1,-,CSAKGRVDEQYF,TGCAGTGCTAAGGGCAGGGTAGACGAGCAGTACTTC
few,TRBJ2-1,TRBV7-9,TRBD2,CASSARTSGGLDEQFF,TGTGCCAGCAGCGCCAGGACTAGCGGGGGTTTGGATGAGCAGTTCTTC
many,TRBJ1-6,TRBV15,-,CATRTGIRNSPLHF,TGTGCCACCAGGACCGGGATCCGAAATTCACCCCTCCACTTT
-,TRBJ1-6,TRBV20-1,-,CSAFKSPLHF,TGCAGTGCTTTTAAGTCACCCCTCCACTTT
-,TRBJ2-1,TRBV28,TRBD2,CASSFQRGGINEQFF,TGTGCCAGCAGTTTTCAGCGGGGGGGCATCAATGAGCAGTTCTTC
many,TRBJ2-5,TRBV5-1,-,CASSLGPLKTQYF,TGCGCCAGCAGCTTGGGACCTTTGAAGACCCAGTACTTC
-,TRBJ1-5,TRBV12-3/TRBV12-4,TRBD1,CASSYHRQGDQPQHF,TGTGCCAGCAGTTACCACAGACAGGGTGATCAGCCCCAGCATTTT
-,TRBJ2-7,TRBV11-2,-,CASSTLAGTDYEQYF,TGTGCCAGCAGCACCCTGGCCGGGACTGATTACGAGCAGTACTTC
few,TRBJ1-1,TRBV7-9,-,CASLARNTEAFF,TGTGCCAGCCTGGCCAGGAACACTGAAGCTTTCTTT
many,TRBJ2-3,TRBV5-8,TRBD2,CASSPGLAGVDTQYF,TGTGCCAGCAGCCCGGGACTAGCGGGGGTGGATACGCAGTATTTT
few,TRBJ2-5,TRBV5-1,-,CASSSAGADGETQYF,TGCGCCAGCAGCTCCGCGGGGGCGGATGGAGAGACCCAGTACTTC
many,TRBJ1-6,TRBV9,-,CASSEEQGRNSPLHF,TGTGCCAGCAGCGAAGAACAGGGTAGGAATTCACCCCTCCACTTT
-,TRBJ2-7,TRBV7-9,-,CASSYEVAYEQYF,TGTGCCAGCAGCTACGAGGTCGCCTACGAGCAGTACTTC
few,TRBJ2-1,TRBV5-1,-,CASSFGGPNNEQFF,TGCGCCAGCAGCTTCGGGGGGCCGAACAATGAGCAGTTCTTC
few,TRBJ1-2,TRBV20-1,TRBD1,CSARPGQGFYGYTF,TGCAGTGCTAGACCGGGACAGGGTTTCTATGGCTACACCTTC
-,TRBJ2-1,TRBV7-2,-,CASSQTGNEQFF,TGTGCCAGCAGCCAAACAGGCAATGAGCAGTTCTTC
many,TRBJ1-5,TRBV4-2,-,CASGASYSNQPQHF,TGTGCCAGCGGCGCTAGCTATAGCAATCAGCCCCAGCATTTT
-,TRBJ1-3,TRBV12-3/TRBV12-4,-,CASSVVGGRTGNTIYF,TGTGCCAGCAGTGTTGTGGGAGGGCGAACTGGAAACACCATATATTTT
-,TRBJ2-5,TRBV4-3,TRBD1,CASSHRTGPWETQYF,TGCGCCAGCAGCCACCGGACAGGCCCATGGGAGACCCAGTACTTC
-,TRBJ1-2,TRBV3-1,TRBD1,CASSLRDRGNGYTF,TGTGCCAGCAGCCTACGGGACAGGGGTAACGGCTACACCTTC
-,TRBJ2-7,TRBV7-9,-,CASSPETGRYEQYF,TGTGCCAGCAGCCCTGAGACAGGGAGGTACGAGCAGTACTTC